What follows describes a single TCR beta chain. The sample originates from a study of blood T cell repertoires in COVID-19. Repertoires were generated with immunoSEQ multiplex PCR, while TCRdb's copy carries only in-frame clones and drops some. Found here are under 300,000 clones, approximately 78% of them singletons; the top ten hold less than 4%. Germline values: CDR1 MDHEN, CDR2 SYDVKM. J was trimmed by 3 bases and V by 4 bases; bases with no gene match: 17. The CDR3 has 18 residues. This chain links TRBV28 with TRBJ2-7, with TRBD2 matching 8 bases. Sequences were obtained from peripheral blood. This receptor was identified in a woman aged 18 to 35 with acute or convalescent COVID-19. This CDR3 reads CASSSIPPGTSRIYEQYF. In DNA form, the CDR3 reads TGTGCCAGCAGTTCCATACCTCCGGGGACTAGTCGAATCTACGAGCAGTACTTC. Together with reference TRBV28 and TRBJ2-7, the CDR3 gives the full variable domain: DVKVTQSSRYLVKRTGEKVFLECVQDMDHENMFWYRQDPGLGLRLIYFSYDVKMKEKGDIPEGYSVSREKKERFSLILESASTNQTSMYLCASSSIPPGTSRIYEQYFGPGTRLTVT.